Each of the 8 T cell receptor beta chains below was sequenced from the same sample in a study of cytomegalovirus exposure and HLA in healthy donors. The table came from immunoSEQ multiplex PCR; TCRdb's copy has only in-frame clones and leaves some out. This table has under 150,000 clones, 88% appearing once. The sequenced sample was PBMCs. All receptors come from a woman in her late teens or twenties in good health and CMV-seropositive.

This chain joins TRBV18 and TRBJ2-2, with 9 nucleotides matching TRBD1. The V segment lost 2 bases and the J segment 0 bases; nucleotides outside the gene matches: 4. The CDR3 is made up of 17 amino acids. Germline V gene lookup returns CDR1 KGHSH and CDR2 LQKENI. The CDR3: CASSPGTGRSNTGELFF. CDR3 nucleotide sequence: TGTGCCAGCTCACCAGGGACAGGGAGGTCGAACACCGGGGAGCTGTTTTTT.

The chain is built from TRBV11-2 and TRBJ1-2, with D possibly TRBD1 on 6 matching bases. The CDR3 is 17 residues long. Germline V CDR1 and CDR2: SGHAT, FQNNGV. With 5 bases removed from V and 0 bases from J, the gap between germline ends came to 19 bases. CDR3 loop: CASSPRPRDRSNYGYTF. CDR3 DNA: TGTGCCAGCAGCCCGCGACCTCGCGACAGGTCTAACTATGGCTACACCTTC.

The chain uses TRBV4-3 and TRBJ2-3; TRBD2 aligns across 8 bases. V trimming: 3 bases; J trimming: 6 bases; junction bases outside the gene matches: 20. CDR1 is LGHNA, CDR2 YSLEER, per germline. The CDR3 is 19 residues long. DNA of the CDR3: TGCGCCAGCAGCCAGCCCCCTCACGTGCGGGGGGATCTTAGGGATACGCAGTATTTT. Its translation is CASSQPPHVRGDLRDTQYF.

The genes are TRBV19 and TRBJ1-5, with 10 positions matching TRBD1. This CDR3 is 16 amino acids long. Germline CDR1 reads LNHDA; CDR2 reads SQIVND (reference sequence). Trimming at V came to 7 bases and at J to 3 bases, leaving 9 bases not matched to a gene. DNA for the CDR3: TGTGCCAGTACCCCCCAGGGGACAGGGGTCAATCAGCCCCAGCATTTT. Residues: CASTPQGTGVNQPQHF. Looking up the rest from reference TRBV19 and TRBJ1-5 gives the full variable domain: DGGITQSPKYLFRKEGQNVTLSCEQNLNHDAMYWYRQDPGQGLRLIYYSQIVNDFQKGDIAEGYSVSREKKESFPLTVTSAQKNPTAFYLCASTPQGTGVNQPQHFGDGTRLSIL.

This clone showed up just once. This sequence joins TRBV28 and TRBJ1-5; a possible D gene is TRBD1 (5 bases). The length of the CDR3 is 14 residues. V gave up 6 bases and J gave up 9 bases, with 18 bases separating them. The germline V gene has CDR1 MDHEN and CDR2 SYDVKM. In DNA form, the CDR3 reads TGTGCCAGCAGGTTAACGCCTCGGGGGGGGCCCCAGCATTTT. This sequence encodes CASRLTPRGGPQHF.

The CDR3 DNA reads TGTGCCAGCAAAAGGGGGAGAGCTAACTATGGCTACACCTTC. Protein product: CASKRGRANYGYTF. The rearrangement links TRBV6-5 to TRBJ1-2; D possibly corresponds to TRBD1 (6 bases). V gave up 7 bases and J gave up 0 bases, with 12 bases separating them. CDR3 length equals 14 residues. CDR1 and CDR2 from the germline V gene are MNHEY and SVGAGI.

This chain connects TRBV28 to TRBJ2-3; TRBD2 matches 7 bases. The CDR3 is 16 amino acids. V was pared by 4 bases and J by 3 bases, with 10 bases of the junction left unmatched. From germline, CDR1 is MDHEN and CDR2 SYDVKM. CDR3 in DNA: TGTGCCAGCAGTTCCGCGGGACTAAGGGGAACAGATACGCAGTATTTT. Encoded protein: CASSSAGLRGTDTQYF.

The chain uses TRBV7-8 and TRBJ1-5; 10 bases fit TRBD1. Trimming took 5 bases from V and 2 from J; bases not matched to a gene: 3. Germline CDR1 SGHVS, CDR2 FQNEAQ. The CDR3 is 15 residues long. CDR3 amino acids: CASSGGTGGNQPQHF. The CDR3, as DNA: TGTGCCAGCAGCGGAGGGACAGGGGGCAATCAGCCCCAGCATTTT.